This T cell receptor (beta chain) was recovered during a study of response to subunit inactivated influenza vaccine. This clonotype was seen only a few times. V was clipped by 7 bases and J by 5 bases; unmatched bases: 13. The CDR3 has 15 residues. CDR1 is SGHDT, CDR2 YYEEEE, per germline. One entry per CDR3 protein results from TCRdb running MiXCR on the RT-PCR reads. The table shows approximately 680,000 distinct CDR3 sequences, with 15% to 18% occurring only once. Sample: PBMCs from blood, taken 12 days after vaccination. The V call is TRBV5-6, the J call TRBJ2-5; 8 bases map to TRBD1. The receptor's source is a man between 45 and 60 years old who received an inactivated influenza vaccine. CDR3 loop: CASELQGAAWETQYF. The CDR3 DNA follows: TGTGCCAGCGAACTCCAGGGGGCCGCGTGGGAGACCCAGTACTTC.